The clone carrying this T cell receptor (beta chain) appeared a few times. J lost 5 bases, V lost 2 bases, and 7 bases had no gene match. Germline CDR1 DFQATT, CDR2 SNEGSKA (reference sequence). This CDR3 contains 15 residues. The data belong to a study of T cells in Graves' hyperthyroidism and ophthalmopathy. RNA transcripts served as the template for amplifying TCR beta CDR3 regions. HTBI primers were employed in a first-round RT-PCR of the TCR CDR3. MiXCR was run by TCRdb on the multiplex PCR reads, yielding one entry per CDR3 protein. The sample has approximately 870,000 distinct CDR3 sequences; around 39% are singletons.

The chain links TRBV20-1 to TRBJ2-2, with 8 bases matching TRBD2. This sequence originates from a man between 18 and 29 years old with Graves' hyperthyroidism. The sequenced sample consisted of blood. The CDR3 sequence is CSARHLSGTTGELFF. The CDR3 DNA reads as TGCAGTGCTAGACACCTTAGCGGGACGACCGGGGAGCTGTTTTTT.